The 10 T cell receptor beta chains below were found in one sample sequenced in a study of cytomegalovirus exposure and HLA in healthy donors. Primers for the PCR totalled 60 Vbeta and 13 Jbeta. Measured with immunoSEQ multiplex PCR; TCRdb has only the in-frame clones, and not every one. The sample lists around 150,000 clones, roughly 85% seen once, with 1.5% to 2% in the top ten. Sequenced sample: PBMCs. All receptors come from a woman aged 25-40 years in good health and CMV-seronegative.

The CDR3 sequence: CASSSRDNGGYTF. The CDR3 bases are TGTGCCAGTAGTAGCCGGGACAACGGGGGCTACACCTTC. This chain uses TRBV19 with TRBJ1-2, with TRBD1 as a possible D gene (6 bases). Trimming cost V 4 bases and J 8 bases, with 14 bases left between them. The CDR3 loop spans 13 amino acids. CDR1 is LNHDA, CDR2 SQIVND, per germline (reference sequence).

The genes are TRBV5-1 and TRBJ1-1; the match to TRBD1 covers 8 bases. This CDR3 comprises 15 residues. J was trimmed by 3 bases and V by 4 bases; bases with no gene match: 8. Germline CDR1 is SGHRS and CDR2 is YFSETQ. The CDR3 loop is CASSPRQGSHTEAFF. DNA of the CDR3: TGCGCCAGCAGCCCCCGACAGGGGAGCCACACTGAAGCTTTCTTT.

Worth noting for this clone: Other DNA sequences in the same sample also yield this CDR3. V and J are TRBV6-5 and TRBJ2-7; 11 bases map to TRBD2. This CDR3 region has 15 residues. The J segment lost 1 base and the V segment lost 2 bases, leaving 1 base of the junction unmatched. Germline V gene sequence: CDR1 MNHEY, CDR2 SVGAGI. The CDR3 DNA reads TGTGCCAGCAGTTACGGGACTAGCGGTTCCTACGAGCAGTACTTC. Its translation is CASSYGTSGSYEQYF.

The V and J genes are TRBV30 and TRBJ1-5, with D uncertain. The CDR3 length is 11 residues. V lost 0 bases to trimming and J lost 9 bases, with 6 bases between them. CDR1 is GTSNPN and CDR2 is SVGIG in the germline V gene (reference sequence). The CDR3 bases are TGTGCCTGGAGTGTAGCCGGGCCCCAGCATTTT. It yields the protein CAWSVAGPQHF. The complete variable domain, with remaining parts taken from reference TRBV30 and TRBJ1-5, reads SQTIHQWPATLVQPVGSPLSLECTVEGTSNPNLYWYRQAAGRGLQLLFYSVGIGQISSEVPQNLSASRPQDRQFILSSKKLLLSDSGFYLCAWSVAGPQHFGDGTRLSIL.

J is TRBJ1-4 and V is TRBV5-4, with TRBD1 matching 9 bases. V trimming: 6 bases; J trimming: 6 bases; junction bases outside the gene matches: 3. This CDR3 is 13 amino acids long. CDR1 and CDR2 from the germline V gene are SGHNT and YYREEE (reference sequence). The CDR3 DNA follows: TGTGCCAGCAAGAGGACAGGGGATGAAAAACTGTTTTTT. It codes for CASKRTGDEKLFF.

The J gene is TRBJ1-5, the V gene TRBV9, with 7 bases aligning to TRBD1. This CDR3 has 15 residues. Germline V lookup: CDR1 SGDLS, CDR2 YYNGEE. Trimming took 0 bases from V and 6 from J; bases not matched to a gene: 6. The CDR3 DNA is TGTGCCAGCAGCGTAGGAGACAGGGCAATTCAGCCCCAGCATTTT. Protein sequence: CASSVGDRAIQPQHF.

The rearrangement links TRBV6-6 to TRBJ1-1; D remains unclear. CDR3 length: 13 amino acids. V was trimmed by 7 bases and J by 1 base, leaving 10 bases between them. CDR1 and CDR2 from the germline V gene are MNHNY and SVGAGI (reference sequence). CDR3 nucleotides: TGTGCCAGCACTCCCCGGGGGAACACTGAAGCTTTCTTT. It codes for CASTPRGNTEAFF.

The chain recombines TRBV29-1 with TRBJ1-1; D ambiguous. The CDR3 loop spans 13 amino acids. V dropped 1 base and J dropped 3 bases, with 9 bases sitting between them. Germline values: CDR1 SQVTM, CDR2 ANQGSEA. This chain's CDR3 is CSVEVGGYTEAFF. DNA for the CDR3: TGCAGCGTTGAAGTTGGAGGTTACACTGAAGCTTTCTTT. The full variable domain, with the rest looked up from reference TRBV29-1 and TRBJ1-1, is SAVISQKPSRDICQRGTSLTIQCQVDSQVTMMFWYRQQPGQSLTLIATANQGSEATYESGFVIDKFPISRPNLTFSTLTVSNMSPEDSSIYLCSVEVGGYTEAFFGQGTRLTVV.

The chain employs TRBV7-2 and TRBJ2-1, with D perhaps matching TRBD2 (5 bases). The V gene lost 4 bases and the J gene lost 2 bases, with 12 bases spanning the gap. Germline values: CDR1 SGHTA, CDR2 FQGNSA. The length of the CDR3 is 15 residues. The CDR3 DNA is TGTGCCAGCAGCTCCTTACCGGGGACCTACAATGAGCAGTTCTTC. Its translation is CASSSLPGTYNEQFF.

This clone was recorded only once. The chain links TRBV5-1 to TRBJ2-1; tentative D call: TRBD2 (6 bases). CDR1 is SGHRS, CDR2 YFSETQ, per germline. The CDR3 covers 14 residues. The ends were cut back, 0 bases at V and 8 bases at J, with 12 bases in the middle. The DNA of the CDR3 is TGCGCCAGCAGCTTGGGACTAGGTCTCTATGAGCAGTTCTTC. Protein sequence: CASSLGLGLYEQFF.